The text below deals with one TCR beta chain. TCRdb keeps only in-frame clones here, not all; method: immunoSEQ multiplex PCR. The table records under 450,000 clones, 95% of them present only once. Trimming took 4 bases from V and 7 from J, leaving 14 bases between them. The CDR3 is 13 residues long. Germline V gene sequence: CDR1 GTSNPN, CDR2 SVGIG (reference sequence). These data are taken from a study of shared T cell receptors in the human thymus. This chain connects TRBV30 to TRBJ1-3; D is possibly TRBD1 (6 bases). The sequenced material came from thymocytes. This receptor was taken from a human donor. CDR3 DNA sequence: TGTGCCTGGATTTACAGGGAGTACAACACCATATATTTT. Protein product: CAWIYREYNTIYF. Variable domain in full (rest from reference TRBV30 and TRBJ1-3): SQTIHQWPATLVQPVGSPLSLECTVEGTSNPNLYWYRQAAGRGLQLLFYSVGIGQISSEVPQNLSASRPQDRQFILSSKKLLLSDSGFYLCAWIYREYNTIYFGEGSWLTVV.